This is a list of T cell receptor beta chains from one sample in a study of blood T cell repertoires in COVID-19. Repertoires were generated with immunoSEQ multiplex PCR, while TCRdb's copy carries only in-frame clones and drops some. The sample has approximately 450,000 clones, 75% to 90% seen once. The source material was peripheral blood. All receptors come from a young woman with acute or convalescent COVID-19. CDR3s include the opening cysteine and the closing phenylalanine or tryptophan. The order of the fields is clone size, J gene, V gene, D gene, CDR3 DNA, CDR3 protein. D genes are given only for firm matches. Only part of the rows carry a size: once, few, many, or a class if the clone is expanded.

clone_size: -
j_call: TRBJ1-3
v_call: TRBV5-1
d_call: -
cdr3_nt: TGCGCCAGCAGCTTCGACAGCTCTGGAAACACCATATATTTT
cdr3_aa: CASSFDSSGNTIYF

clone_size: once
j_call: TRBJ2-4
v_call: TRBV2
d_call: -
cdr3_nt: TGTGCCAGCAGTGATCCAGGGGTAGGCAAAAACATTCAGTACTTC
cdr3_aa: CASSDPGVGKNIQYF

clone_size: -
j_call: TRBJ2-7
v_call: TRBV30
d_call: -
cdr3_nt: TGTGCCTGGACTCGGCCAGGCAGGGGTGGATCCTACGAGCAGTACTTC
cdr3_aa: CAWTRPGRGGSYEQYF

clone_size: -
j_call: TRBJ2-3
v_call: TRBV29-1
d_call: TRBD1
cdr3_nt: TGCAGCGTTGAAGACTTCGAAAGGACAGGGGTCTTGACAGATACGCAGTATTTT
cdr3_aa: CSVEDFERTGVLTDTQYF

clone_size: -
j_call: TRBJ2-3
v_call: TRBV11-3
d_call: TRBD2
cdr3_nt: TGTGCCAGCAGCTTAGCGACTAGCGGGGGCACAGATACGCAGTATTTT
cdr3_aa: CASSLATSGGTDTQYF

clone_size: -
j_call: TRBJ2-1
v_call: TRBV27
d_call: TRBD1
cdr3_nt: TGTGCCAGCAGTTGGACAGGGGGGGACAATGAGCAGTTCTTC
cdr3_aa: CASSWTGGDNEQFF

clone_size: -
j_call: TRBJ1-6
v_call: TRBV9
d_call: TRBD1
cdr3_nt: TGTGCCAGCACCTTGGGGGACAGGGTGCTATCACCCCTCCACTTT
cdr3_aa: CASTLGDRVLSPLHF

clone_size: -
j_call: TRBJ2-1
v_call: TRBV11-3
d_call: TRBD2
cdr3_nt: TGTGCCAGCAGCTTAGATGCTAGCGGGGGGGGGTACAATGAGCAGTTCTTC
cdr3_aa: CASSLDASGGGYNEQFF

clone_size: few
j_call: TRBJ1-4
v_call: TRBV6-7
d_call: -
cdr3_nt: TGTGCCAGCAGTGGACGGGGTACTGAAAAACTGTTTTTT
cdr3_aa: CASSGRGTEKLFF

clone_size: -
j_call: TRBJ2-1
v_call: TRBV4-1
d_call: TRBD1
cdr3_nt: TGCGCCAGCAGCCACGAGGACAGGGGGGCCTACAATGAGCAGTTCTTC
cdr3_aa: CASSHEDRGAYNEQFF

clone_size: -
j_call: TRBJ2-7
v_call: TRBV28
d_call: -
cdr3_nt: TGTGCCAGCAGTCTGGTCGGGGAGCAGTACTTC
cdr3_aa: CASSLVGEQYF

clone_size: -
j_call: TRBJ2-2
v_call: TRBV6-5
d_call: TRBD1
cdr3_nt: TGTGCCAGCAGTTCCACGGGACAGCAAACCGGGGAGCTGTTTTTT
cdr3_aa: CASSSTGQQTGELFF

clone_size: -
j_call: TRBJ2-7
v_call: TRBV5-4
d_call: TRBD2
cdr3_nt: TGTGCCAGCAGCAGGGCCGGGGGAGGGGATTACGAGCAGTACTTC
cdr3_aa: CASSRAGGGDYEQYF

clone_size: -
j_call: TRBJ2-1
v_call: TRBV28
d_call: -
cdr3_nt: TGTGCCAGCAGTTCAAACTACAATGAGCAGTTCTTC
cdr3_aa: CASSSNYNEQFF

clone_size: few
j_call: TRBJ2-2
v_call: TRBV15
d_call: TRBD2
cdr3_nt: TGTGCCACCAGCAGAAAGCGAGGGACTAGCCCTTGGAGCACCGGGGAGCTGTTTTTT
cdr3_aa: CATSRKRGTSPWSTGELFF

clone_size: -
j_call: TRBJ2-1
v_call: TRBV5-1
d_call: TRBD2
cdr3_nt: TGCGCCAGCAGTTTCGGGGGGGTGCTTTATCGGGATGAGCAGTTCTTC
cdr3_aa: CASSFGGVLYRDEQFF

clone_size: -
j_call: TRBJ2-3
v_call: TRBV9
d_call: -
cdr3_nt: TGTGCCAGCAGCTACGACAGAGTCACAGATACGCAGTATTTT
cdr3_aa: CASSYDRVTDTQYF

clone_size: -
j_call: TRBJ1-5
v_call: TRBV6-5
d_call: -
cdr3_nt: TGTGCCAGCAGTTACTCAGGGGTGAGCAATCAGCCCCAGCATTTT
cdr3_aa: CASSYSGVSNQPQHF

clone_size: -
j_call: TRBJ1-2
v_call: TRBV24-1
d_call: -
cdr3_nt: TGTGCCACCAGTGTTTCAGGCCTTAACTATGGCTACACCTTC
cdr3_aa: CATSVSGLNYGYTF

clone_size: -
j_call: TRBJ2-5
v_call: TRBV7-3
d_call: TRBD1
cdr3_nt: TGTGCCAGCAGCTCAGGGGGCACGAGTCAAGAGACCCAGTACTTC
cdr3_aa: CASSSGGTSQETQYF

clone_size: -
j_call: TRBJ1-2
v_call: TRBV4-1
d_call: TRBD1
cdr3_nt: TGCGCCAGCAGCCAAGATCCCCAGGCAGGGGGTAGTGGCTACACCTTC
cdr3_aa: CASSQDPQAGGSGYTF

clone_size: -
j_call: TRBJ2-3
v_call: TRBV28
d_call: -
cdr3_nt: TGTGCCAGCAGTTTCGGGACATCGCGTCGCACAGATACGCAGTATTTT
cdr3_aa: CASSFGTSRRTDTQYF

clone_size: -
j_call: TRBJ2-7
v_call: TRBV5-8
d_call: TRBD1
cdr3_nt: TGTGCCAGCAAGTTTTTGGGGACAGGAGTCTACGAGCAGTACTTC
cdr3_aa: CASKFLGTGVYEQYF

clone_size: -
j_call: TRBJ1-1
v_call: TRBV5-1
d_call: -
cdr3_nt: TGCGCCAGCAGCTTGGCCAGTCCGCCGGGGTATGGTGAAGCTTTCTTT
cdr3_aa: CASSLASPPGYGEAFF

clone_size: -
j_call: TRBJ1-1
v_call: TRBV23-1
d_call: TRBD1
cdr3_nt: TGCGCCAGCAGTCACTCCAACACAGGGGAGAACACTGAAGCTTTCTTT
cdr3_aa: CASSHSNTGENTEAFF

clone_size: -
j_call: TRBJ1-2
v_call: TRBV9
d_call: -
cdr3_nt: TGTGCCAGCAGCCCAGACAATAACTATGGCTACACCTTC
cdr3_aa: CASSPDNNYGYTF

clone_size: -
j_call: TRBJ1-2
v_call: TRBV18
d_call: -
cdr3_nt: TGTGCCAGCTCACCCGATTGGACCGCGGGCTATGGCTACACCTTC
cdr3_aa: CASSPDWTAGYGYTF

clone_size: -
j_call: TRBJ2-7
v_call: TRBV13
d_call: TRBD2
cdr3_nt: TGTGCCAGCAGCTCAATGACTAGCGGCCCCGAGCAGTACTTC
cdr3_aa: CASSSMTSGPEQYF

clone_size: -
j_call: TRBJ2-3
v_call: TRBV5-5
d_call: -
cdr3_nt: TGTGCCAGCAGCTTGGCGACAGATACGCAGTATTTT
cdr3_aa: CASSLATDTQYF

clone_size: -
j_call: TRBJ2-7
v_call: TRBV15
d_call: -
cdr3_nt: TGTGCCACCAGCCAGGGTTACGAGCAGTACTTC
cdr3_aa: CATSQGYEQYF

clone_size: -
j_call: TRBJ1-2
v_call: TRBV5-8
d_call: -
cdr3_nt: TGTGCCAGCAGCTTACTCCAGACACCTTCCTATGGCTACACCTTC
cdr3_aa: CASSLLQTPSYGYTF

clone_size: -
j_call: TRBJ2-2
v_call: TRBV9
d_call: TRBD1
cdr3_nt: TGTGCCAGCAGCGTAGGACAGGGGAGCCACACCGGGGAGCTGTTTTTT
cdr3_aa: CASSVGQGSHTGELFF

clone_size: -
j_call: TRBJ2-3
v_call: TRBV5-5
d_call: TRBD2
cdr3_nt: TGTGCCAGCAGCCAGGGACTAGCGGGGGTCTCTGATACGCAGTATTTT
cdr3_aa: CASSQGLAGVSDTQYF

clone_size: -
j_call: TRBJ2-5
v_call: TRBV5-3
d_call: TRBD1
cdr3_nt: TGTGCCAGAAGCCCTGACAGGGGGGAAGAGACCCAGTACTTC
cdr3_aa: CARSPDRGEETQYF

clone_size: -
j_call: TRBJ2-3
v_call: TRBV23-1
d_call: -
cdr3_nt: TGCGCCGGTAGAGACACAGATACGCAGTATTTT
cdr3_aa: CAGRDTDTQYF

clone_size: once
j_call: TRBJ2-1
v_call: TRBV28
d_call: -
cdr3_nt: TGTGCCAGCAGTTCAGTCCCTCTCGGGATCCCCGAGCAGTTCTTC
cdr3_aa: CASSSVPLGIPEQFF

clone_size: -
j_call: TRBJ2-3
v_call: TRBV6-1
d_call: -
cdr3_nt: TGTGCCAGCAGTGATGTTTTGAGAGATACGCAGTATTTT
cdr3_aa: CASSDVLRDTQYF

clone_size: -
j_call: TRBJ1-6
v_call: TRBV5-1
d_call: -
cdr3_nt: TGCGCCAGCAGGGCTGATTATAATTCACCCCTCCACTTT
cdr3_aa: CASRADYNSPLHF

clone_size: -
j_call: TRBJ2-1
v_call: TRBV24-1
d_call: TRBD2
cdr3_nt: TGTGCCACCAGTGATCAGGAGCCGGGACTAGCCCACGAGCAGTTCTTC
cdr3_aa: CATSDQEPGLAHEQFF

clone_size: -
j_call: TRBJ2-1
v_call: TRBV7-2
d_call: TRBD1
cdr3_nt: TGTGCCAGCAGCTTAGGACAGGGGCGCAATGAGCAGTTCTTC
cdr3_aa: CASSLGQGRNEQFF

clone_size: -
j_call: TRBJ1-5
v_call: TRBV3-1/TRBV3-2
d_call: -
cdr3_nt: TGTGCCAGCAGCTTACAGGGTCAGCCCCAGCATTTT
cdr3_aa: CASSLQGQPQHF

clone_size: once
j_call: TRBJ2-3
v_call: TRBV6-2/TRBV6-3
d_call: TRBD2
cdr3_nt: TGTGCCAGCAGTTACTCAGTAGCGGGGGTCACAGATACGCAGTATTTT
cdr3_aa: CASSYSVAGVTDTQYF

clone_size: few
j_call: TRBJ2-7
v_call: TRBV12-5
d_call: TRBD1
cdr3_nt: TGTGCTAGTGGTTTGGTGTTAGAGGGACAGGGGCACGAGCAGTACTTC
cdr3_aa: CASGLVLEGQGHEQYF

clone_size: -
j_call: TRBJ1-1
v_call: TRBV6-5
d_call: TRBD1
cdr3_nt: TGTGCCAGCAGTTACTCGGCGGGACAGTTAGAAGCTTTCTTT
cdr3_aa: CASSYSAGQLEAFF

clone_size: -
j_call: TRBJ2-7
v_call: TRBV7-2
d_call: -
cdr3_nt: TGTGCGGTGCGGCCTCTATCCTACGAGCAGTACTTC
cdr3_aa: CAVRPLSYEQYF

clone_size: -
j_call: TRBJ1-1
v_call: TRBV5-1
d_call: TRBD1
cdr3_nt: TGCGCCAGCAATGAGGGGGCATTGAACACTGAAGCTTTCTTT
cdr3_aa: CASNEGALNTEAFF